This TCR beta chain appears in the sequencing data of a study of CD8 T cells in ankylosing spondylitis. General study findings and limits: Before this, some motif variants had been reported in reactive arthritis synovial fluid and blood. Seemingly characteristic of ankylosing spondylitis blood was a TCR beta motif consisting of several highly homologous variants.

The authors made TCR beta libraries by quantitative 5'-RACE with molecular barcodes. TCRdb itself ran the 5' RACE reads through MiXCR, one entry per CDR3 protein. The table includes some 700,000 distinct CDR3 sequences, roughly 19% detected once. This clonotype was seen only a few times. No antigen is known for it. The receptor comes from a male donor with ankylosing spondylitis. Sequenced input: blood, either unsorted or a sorted T cell fraction (not recorded which).

CDR3 nucleotide sequence: TGCGCCAGCAGCTTGGGTTGGGGAGATACGCAGTATTTT. This codes for CASSLGWGDTQYF. The V gene is TRBV5-1, the J gene TRBJ2-3; D call uncertain. Germline CDR1 and CDR2: SGHRS and YFSETQ. The CDR3 loop spans 13 amino acids. V lost 0 bases and J 5 bases, leaving 7 bases between the germline ends. Together with reference TRBV5-1 and TRBJ2-3, the CDR3 gives the full variable domain: KAGVTQTPRYLIKTRGQQVTLSCSPISGHRSVSWYQQTPGQGLQFLFEYFSETQRNKGNFPGRFSGRQFSNSRSEMNVSTLELGDSALYLCASSLGWGDTQYFGPGTRLTVL.